Presented here are 18 T cell receptor beta chains from one specimen sequenced in a study of technical replicates of blood from a few donors. This table comes from immunoSEQ multiplex PCR, and its TCRdb copy is limited to in-frame clones, with some not included. This table holds about 80,000 clones, nearly 95% found once. The sample consisted of T cells isolated from PBMCs. These receptors originate from a human donor in good health.

The rearrangement uses TRBV11-2 and TRBJ2-7; D is unresolved. This CDR3 has 15 residues. V shed 2 bases and J shed 1 base, with 12 bases lying between them. Per the germline V gene, CDR1 is SGHAT and CDR2 is FQNNGV. CDR3 sequence (DNA): TGTGCCAGCAGCTTAACCCCTCTACAGTCCTACGAGCAGTACTTC. It specifies CASSLTPLQSYEQYF.

This chain links TRBV5-1 with TRBJ1-5; 8 nucleotides agree with TRBD1. The CDR3 contains 14 residues. The ends lost 4 bases at V and 7 bases at J; junction bases unmatched: 7. Germline V lookup: CDR1 SGHRS, CDR2 YFSETQ. The CDR3 DNA follows: TGCGCCAGCAGCCCCGGACAGGGAGGACAGCCCCAGCATTTT. Protein: CASSPGQGGQPQHF.

The chain carries TRBV6-1 and TRBJ1-2; D perhaps matches TRBD1 (6 bases). The CDR3 is 15 amino acids. CDR1 MNHNS and CDR2 SASEGT come from the germline V gene. Trimming took off 6 bases at V and 1 base at J, with 15 bases between the two ends. CDR3: CASRELDSFNYGYTF. The CDR3 DNA sequence: TGTGCCAGCAGGGAACTGGACAGTTTTAACTATGGCTACACCTTC.

The chain carries TRBV6-5 and TRBJ1-1, with 10 bases identical to TRBD1. This CDR3 spans 15 amino acids. Germline V CDR1 and CDR2: MNHEY, SVGAGI. Germline trimming cut 4 bases from V and 4 bases from J; bases unmatched to any gene: 6. In nucleotides, the CDR3 is TGTGCCAGCAGTTTTGACCGGGACAGGGGCACTGAAGCTTTCTTT. This encodes CASSFDRDRGTEAFF.

The rearrangement joins TRBV27 to TRBJ1-5, with TRBD1 matching over 11 bases. Trimming at V came to 5 bases and at J to 6 bases, leaving 3 bases not matched to a gene. The CDR3 totals 14 residues. From germline, CDR1 is MNHEY and CDR2 SMNVEV (reference sequence). CDR3 sequence reads: CASSGQGAGQPQHF. The CDR3 DNA sequence: TGTGCCAGCAGTGGACAGGGGGCCGGTCAGCCCCAGCATTTT.

This clone was seen just once. V usage is TRBV6-5 and J usage is TRBJ2-2, with 8 nucleotides matching TRBD2. V lost 2 bases and J lost 3; bases outside the gene matches: 2. Germline values: CDR1 MNHEY, CDR2 SVGAGI. The CDR3 length is 15 residues. This CDR3 is CASSYQREYTGELFF. The CDR3, as DNA: TGTGCCAGCAGTTACCAGCGGGAGTACACCGGGGAGCTGTTTTTT.

The rearrangement joins TRBV19 to TRBJ2-1, with TRBD2 matching 13 bases. Trimming took 2 bases from V and 7 from J; bases not matched to a gene: 5. The CDR3 extends over 16 amino acids. Germline V gene lookup returns CDR1 LNHDA and CDR2 SQIVND (reference sequence). The CDR3 loop reads CASSIFGTSGINEQFF. Written as DNA, the CDR3 is TGTGCCAGTAGTATATTCGGGACTAGCGGGATTAATGAGCAGTTCTTC.

The V and J genes are TRBV13 and TRBJ2-3, with D maybe TRBD2 (5 bases). The CDR3 runs 20 residues. Between the trimmed V and J ends, which lost 0 bases and 2 bases, there was a span of 24 bases. Germline CDR1 is PRHDT and CDR2 is FYEKMQ (reference sequence). The CDR3 spells CASSLGRGHHRVSHTDTQYF. In DNA, the CDR3 is TGTGCCAGCAGCTTAGGCCGGGGTCATCACAGAGTGTCCCACACAGATACGCAGTATTTT.

V usage is TRBV2 and J usage is TRBJ2-2; D is unresolved. With 4 bases removed from V and 2 bases from J, the gap between germline ends came to 5 bases. The CDR3 runs to 13 residues. The germline gives CDR1 SNHLY, CDR2 FYNNEI. The CDR3 coding sequence is TGTGCCAGCAGTGGTTCTAACACCGGGGAGCTGTTTTTT. Encoded protein: CASSGSNTGELFF.

V usage is TRBV28 and J usage is TRBJ2-1; 8 bases map to TRBD2. There are 16 residues in the CDR3. Trimming removed 11 bases from V and 5 bases from J; junction bases left unmatched: 17. Germline assignment: CDR1 MDHEN and CDR2 SYDVKM. For the CDR3, the DNA is TGTGCCTCCCTTAACCCGGGCGGGAGGAATAACAATGAGCAGTTCTTC. The encoded protein is CASLNPGGRNNNEQFF.

The chain combines TRBV6-4 with TRBJ1-1; D may be TRBD1 (6 bases). V was cut by 9 bases and J by 5 bases, with 19 bases left in between. CDR3 length: 14 residues. CDR1 is MRHNA, CDR2 SNTAGT, per germline. The CDR3 protein is CARPKFRQVTEAFF. The CDR3 coding sequence is TGTGCCAGGCCTAAGTTCCGACAGGTGACTGAAGCTTTCTTT.

This chain links TRBV28 with TRBJ2-3; D might be TRBD1 (5 bases). This CDR3 is built from 15 residues. Germline V gene sequence: CDR1 MDHEN, CDR2 SYDVKM. Trimming removed 4 bases at V and 2 bases at J, with 13 bases between. CDR3 coding DNA: TGTGCCAGCAGTTCTACCACAGGTTTCACAGATACGCAGTATTTT. This translates into CASSSTTGFTDTQYF.

V gene TRBV4-3 combines with J gene TRBJ2-7, with D possibly TRBD2 on 5 matching bases. CDR1 and CDR2 (germline): LGHNA, YSLEER. Trimming cost V 0 bases and J 3 bases, with 9 bases left between them. The CDR3 consists of 14 residues. DNA of the CDR3: TGCGCCAGCAGCCAAGACTACGGACTCTACGAGCAGTACTTC. This codes for CASSQDYGLYEQYF.

V usage is TRBV5-6 and J usage is TRBJ1-4; perhaps TRBD1 as D (6 bases). Trimming removed 3 bases at V and 4 bases at J, with 10 bases between. The CDR3 loop spans 14 amino acids. Looked up from germline, CDR1 is SGHDT and CDR2 is YYEEEE. Here the CDR3 DNA reads TGTGCCAGCAGCTATAGGACAGTTAATGAAAAACTGTTTTTT. It is translated as CASSYRTVNEKLFF.

The J gene is TRBJ2-7, the V gene TRBV2; 7 bases match TRBD1. The CDR3 extends over 11 amino acids. The J segment lost 4 bases and the V segment lost 8 bases, leaving 2 bases of the junction unmatched. Germline lookup yields CDR1 SNHLY and CDR2 FYNNEI. The CDR3 is CASSRGYEQYF. DNA for the CDR3: TGTGCCAGCTCCAGGGGGTACGAGCAGTACTTC.

The J gene is TRBJ2-1, the V gene TRBV5-1; 8 nucleotides match TRBD2. Germline assignment: CDR1 SGHRS and CDR2 YFSETQ. The CDR3 extends over 15 amino acids. Trimming removed 3 bases from V and 1 base from J; junction bases left unmatched: 3. In DNA, the CDR3 is TGCGCCAGCAGCTCGGCTAGCGGGTCCTACAATGAGCAGTTCTTC. Translating it yields CASSSASGSYNEQFF.

The rearrangement links TRBV28 to TRBJ2-3; D not resolved. Trimming shortened V by 10 bases and J by 4 bases, and 9 bases separated the two germline ends. The germline gives CDR1 MDHEN, CDR2 SYDVKM. The CDR3 has 11 residues. CDR3 amino acids: CATSVSDTQYF. As DNA, the CDR3 is TGTGCCACCTCCGTCTCAGATACGCAGTATTTT.

The chain employs TRBV7-2 and TRBJ2-2; 7 bases fit TRBD2. CDR1 SGHTA and CDR2 FQGNSA come from the germline V gene. This CDR3 is built from 16 residues. With 1 base clipped from V and 5 bases from J, the junction kept 7 bases outside the gene matches. In DNA form, the CDR3 reads TGTGCCAGCAGCTTAGGGAGCGGGACCCTTACCGGGGAGCTGTTTTTT. This gives the protein CASSLGSGTLTGELFF. The full variable domain, with the rest looked up from reference TRBV7-2 and TRBJ2-2, is GAGVSQSPSNKVTEKGKDVELRCDPISGHTALYWYRQSLGQGLEFLIYFQGNSAPDKSGLPSDRFSAERTGGSVSTLTIQRTQQEDSAVYLCASSLGSGTLTGELFFGEGSRLTVL.